The present entry profiles one T cell receptor (beta chain) with its context. Its recognized antigen is unknown. The input lacks base qualities; no much larger clone sits a single base away. The germline V gene provides CDR1 LGHNA and CDR2 YSLEER. V and J lose 0 bases and 1 base, and a span of 4 bases separates them. The CDR3, from cysteine to phenylalanine, totals 14 residues. The kept DNA is CDR3 alone, 42 bases in frame from the first base. A single peripheral blood draw of around 120 mL on average was collected from each donor into heparinised tubes. Using a panel that included CD45RO, CCR7, CD25, CD127, CD95 and CD27, naive, central memory, regulatory and stem cell-like memory CD4+ T cells were sorted on a BD FACSAria II. Every sorted population had a purity above 95%. PBMCs were isolated right away by Lymphoprep density gradient centrifugation and were stained directly, without culture. To minimize batch effects, samples were stained and sorted in pairs, one healthy donor with one patient per experiment.

The entry originates in a study of beta chain features in type 1 diabetes (dated by TCRdb to between 2018 and 2020). At the level of the whole study: No differences in mean age, gender distribution, total cell number or subset yield were found between patients and healthy donors. Across all samples, fewer than 110,000,000 sorted cells were examined, and cell number per subset correlated strongly with RNA yield. The study compared the TCRB repertoires of sorted circulating CD4+ T cell subsets in recently diagnosed type 1 diabetes patients with those in matched healthy donors. Whereas all 28 donors provided naive and central memory subsets, regulatory and stem cell-like memory subsets were isolated from just 8 patients and about 8 healthy donors. Study-level results and caveats: PCR might favor shorter templates, but patient and control samples were amplified and corrected together, so any skew would affect both groups equally. The naive, central memory and regulatory TCRB repertoires appeared to resemble one another more closely among patients than among healthy donors. In all four CD4+ subsets, TCRB CDR3 length was moderately but significantly shorter in type 1 diabetes patients. Patients with type 1 diabetes made fewer insertions and deleted more nucleotides at VDJ recombination sites, implying thymic rearrangement abnormalities. Because cDNA was sequenced instead of genomic DNA, highly expressing activated cells could be over-represented, though the groups showed no difference in activation or CD3 levels. Because the HLA sub-analyses included only small numbers of individuals, any influence of HLA type on TCRB rearrangement was left unresolved.

The entire amount of isolated RNA was reverse transcribed using the High Capacity cDNA Reverse Transcription Kit, so the sequenced TCRB transcripts were expressed ones. Deep immunoSEQ sequencing was applied to naive, central memory and regulatory T cell samples, giving an average of roughly 3.5 million total reads per sample. Sorted cells were lysed in RLT buffer and RNA was extracted with DNase-treated RNeasy Micro or Mini kits, depending on cell number. Each cell subset was processed on its own to prevent cross-contamination, while patient and healthy donor samples were processed together. The immunoSEQ multiplex PCR was used to amplify TCRB sequences from cDNA, generating 87-bp fragments that spanned the CDR3 region. Sequencing of the amplicons was performed on the Illumina HiSeq platform. The authors processed their data as follows. PCR bias was computationally corrected using synthetic template baselines, reads within Hamming distance 2 were collapsed, and singletons that could not be merged were discarded. Reads were aligned against IMGT to assign V, D and J genes, CDR3 length and insertions or deletions at six rearrangement sites. Within each subset, clonotype counts were normalized to the number of sorted cells before true diversity and Gini coefficients were calculated with the tcR R package. Repertoire sharing was quantified using the overlap coefficient calculated on TCRB nucleotide sequences. TCRdb carries this immuneACCESS record with in-frame sequences only. Its versions omit some clonotypes, under half of them owing to an unresolved V gene in the studies checked, with the rest unexplained. V and J calls and clone size are those listed in that table; D and trimming were worked out from the DNA. The sample table holds 35,000 or so clones, of which around 64% were seen once. The leading ten clones occupy 2% to 2.5% of the sample.

The chain couples TRBV4-3 to TRBJ1-5; no D segment can be confidently identified. The source material was Tregs from blood. The cell subset or site label corresponds to: regulatory CD4+ T cells. This clonotype was sampled from a woman aged 30 to 39 in good health. Here the CDR3 is given as CASSQDLSNQPQHF. In nucleotide form, the sequence is TGCGCCAGCAGCCAAGATCTGAGCAATCAGCCCCAGCATTTT.